The 28 T cell receptor beta chains in this list originate from one sample, sequenced in a study of early T cells in non-severe SARS-CoV-2 infection. TCRdb independently ran MiXCR on the 5' RACE reads; one entry per CDR3 protein. The sample lists around 39,000 distinct CDR3 sequences, about 8% occurring once. The source material was whole blood, sampled at baseline. These receptor sequences come from an adult who was a healthcare worker with PCR-confirmed SARS-CoV-2 infection or an uninfected control (not recorded which).

This clonotype showed up just a few times. The chain is built from TRBV11-3 and TRBJ2-6; unclear D gene. The CDR3 length is 17 residues. V lost 6 bases, J lost 1 base, and 16 bases lay in between. Looked up from germline, CDR1 is SGHNT and CDR2 is YENEEA. For the CDR3, the DNA is TGTGCCAGCAGGGTCTCACTTAAAGAATCTGGGGCCAACGTCCTGACTTTC. Encoded protein: CASRVSLKESGANVLTF. Using reference TRBV11-3 and TRBJ2-6 for the parts outside the CDR3, the full variable domain is EAGVVQSPRYKIIEKKQPVAFWCNPISGHNTLYWYLQNLGQGPELLIRYENEEAVDDSQLPKDRFSAERLKGVDSTLKIQPAELGDSAVYLCASRVSLKESGANVLTFGAGSRLTVL.

The sample holds many counts of this clonotype. The V call is TRBV20-1, the J call TRBJ1-5; D uncertain. V was cut by 1 base and J by 4 bases, with 14 bases left in between. Germline values: CDR1 DFQATT, CDR2 SNEGSKA (reference sequence). The CDR3 loop spans 15 amino acids. In DNA form, the CDR3 reads TGCAGTGCTAGAGCAAGGATGTACAAAAATCAGCCCCAGCATTTT. Protein sequence: CSARARMYKNQPQHF.

The chain uses TRBV7-2 and TRBJ1-4; D gene unclear. Germline V gene data show CDR1 as SGHTA and CDR2 as FQGNSA. V was shortened by 5 bases and J by 8 bases, with 18 bases between the two germline ends. The CDR3 has 15 residues. Here the CDR3 DNA reads TGTGCCAGCAGCAGACGATCGGGTGAGAGGGAAAAACTGTTTTTT. This gives the protein CASSRRSGEREKLFF. The entire variable domain, with the rest obtained from reference TRBV7-2 and TRBJ1-4, is as follows: GAGVSQSPSNKVTEKGKDVELRCDPISGHTALYWYRQSLGQGLEFLIYFQGNSAPDKSGLPSDRFSAERTGGSVSTLTIQRTQQEDSAVYLCASSRRSGEREKLFFGSGTQLSVL.

This chain uses TRBV20-1 with TRBJ2-5, with unresolved D. The CDR3 length is 13 residues. The ends were cut back, 2 bases at V and 3 bases at J, with 10 bases in the middle. Germline lookup yields CDR1 DFQATT and CDR2 SNEGSKA (reference sequence). CDR3 in DNA: TGCAGTGCTAGAACGGCCGGTAAAGAGACCCAGTACTTC. Its translation is CSARTAGKETQYF.

In its sample, this clonotype was seen a few times. The chain is built from TRBV4-3 and TRBJ2-1; TRBD2 matches at 9 bases. CDR3 length equals 16 residues. The germline V gene encodes CDR1 LGHNA and CDR2 YSLEER. Trimming cost V 0 bases and J 4 bases; bases outside gene matches: 4. This CDR3 reads CASSQDGGGGYNEQFF. DNA for the CDR3: TGCGCCAGCAGCCAAGATGGCGGGGGGGGTTACAATGAGCAGTTCTTC.

V and J are TRBV6-2 or TRBV6-3 and TRBJ2-5; D is tentatively TRBD1 or TRBD2 (5 bases each). The V end was cut by 0 bases, the J end by 4 bases, with 9 bases between. This CDR3 is 14 amino acids long. Germline loops: CDR1 MNHEY, CDR2 SVGEGT. The CDR3 nucleotides are TGTGCCAGCAGTTACTCTGGGGGTCGAGAGACCCAGTACTTC. Translating gives CASSYSGGRETQYF.

The chain carries TRBV7-9 and TRBJ2-4; TRBD2 aligns across 9 bases. Trimming removed 3 bases from V and 5 bases from J; junction bases left unmatched: 5. The CDR3 length is 15 residues. Germline loops: CDR1 SEHNR, CDR2 FQNEAQ (reference sequence). The CDR3 nucleotides are TGTGCCAGCAGCTTTGCGGGGGGGCTCCAAAACATTCAGTACTTC. It translates to CASSFAGGLQNIQYF. Looking up the rest from reference TRBV7-9 and TRBJ2-4 gives the full variable domain: DTGVSQNPRHKITKRGQNVTFRCDPISEHNRLYWYRQTLGQGPEFLTYFQNEAQLEKSRLLSDRFSAERPKGSFSTLEIQRTEQGDSAMYLCASSFAGGLQNIQYFGAGTRLSVL.

This clonotype was observed many times. The chain couples TRBV6-6 to TRBJ1-1; D uncertain. V was cut by 3 bases and J by 10 bases, with 12 bases left in between. The CDR3 is 12 amino acids. Germline V lookup: CDR1 MNHNY, CDR2 SVGAGI (reference sequence). CDR3 sequence (DNA): TGTGCCAGCAGTTATGGCAGCGAACCAGCTTTCTTT. This gives the protein CASSYGSEPAFF.

In this sample, this clonotype turned up many times. This sequence joins TRBV3-1 and TRBJ2-1; the match to TRBD1 covers 7 bases. Germline loops: CDR1 LGHDT, CDR2 YNNKEL (reference sequence). The CDR3 extends over 14 amino acids. V lost 0 bases and J lost 7; bases outside the gene matches: 3. As DNA, the CDR3 is TGTGCCAGCAGCCAAGAGACAGGGTGGAATGAGCAGTTCTTC. Protein: CASSQETGWNEQFF.

There are a few counts of this clonotype. The chain carries TRBV27 and TRBJ1-1; 7 nucleotides align to TRBD1. The CDR3 is made up of 14 amino acids. The germline CDR1 and CDR2 sequences are MNHEY and SMNVEV (reference sequence). J was trimmed by 2 bases and V by 3 bases; bases with no gene match: 3. The CDR3 loop reads CASSFGTANTEAFF. In DNA, the CDR3 is TGTGCCAGCAGTTTCGGGACAGCCAACACTGAAGCTTTCTTT.

At least ten counts were recorded for this clonotype. The CDR3 nucleotides read TGTGCCAGTAGTAGTCAAAAGGGACTAGCGGGGACAGATACGCAGTATTTT. Translated, it gives CASSSQKGLAGTDTQYF. The genes are TRBV19 and TRBJ2-3; 13 bases agree with TRBD2. CDR1 and CDR2 from the germline V gene are LNHDA and SQIVND (reference sequence). The CDR3 runs 17 residues. V trimming: 4 bases; J trimming: 3 bases; junction bases outside the gene matches: 7.

The chain carries TRBV7-8 and TRBJ2-5, with 9 bases identical to TRBD1. The CDR3 contains 15 residues. CDR1 is SGHVS, CDR2 FQNEAQ, per germline. V lost 4 bases to trimming and J lost 1 base; unmatched junction nucleotides: 4. CDR3 sequence (DNA): TGTGCCAGCAGCTGGGGGACAGGGATCCAAGAGACCCAGTACTTC. It is translated as CASSWGTGIQETQYF. Based on the CDR3 plus reference TRBV7-8 and TRBJ2-5, the full variable domain is GAGVSQSPRYKVAKRGQDVALRCDPISGHVSLFWYQQALGQGPEFLTYFQNEAQLDKSGLPSDRFFAERPEGSVSTLKIQRTQQEDSAVYLCASSWGTGIQETQYFGPGTRLLVL.

This clonotype was detected only a few times. V gene TRBV7-9 combines with J gene TRBJ2-5; 7 nucleotides align to TRBD1. V was clipped by 5 bases and J by 1 base; unmatched bases: 7. Germline-derived CDR1 and CDR2 are SEHNR and FQNEAQ (reference sequence). The CDR3 length is 15 residues. This CDR3 is CASSLSTGVQETQYF. The CDR3 bases are TGTGCCAGCAGCCTAAGTACAGGGGTCCAAGAGACCCAGTACTTC.

This clonotype was counted many times. The CDR3 spells CAWSVPSLNTEAFF. CDR3 in DNA: TGTGCCTGGAGTGTACCCAGCTTGAACACTGAAGCTTTCTTT. This sequence joins TRBV30 and TRBJ1-1; D gene ambiguous. Germline CDR1 reads GTSNPN; CDR2 reads SVGIG (reference sequence). The CDR3 has 14 amino acids. The V and J ends lost 0 bases and 0 bases respectively, with 8 bases between them.

This clonotype was observed a handful of times. The chain employs TRBV18 and TRBJ1-1; 7 bases map to TRBD1. CDR3 length: 14 residues. The V and J ends lost 4 bases and 3 bases, in that order; junction bases with no gene match: 5. Germline V CDR1 and CDR2: KGHSH, LQKENI. The CDR3 nucleotides are TGTGCCAGCTCACAGACCGACAGGGACACTGAAGCTTTCTTT. Protein sequence: CASSQTDRDTEAFF.

This clonotype was found many times. This chain uses TRBV5-4 with TRBJ2-1; weak D call: TRBD2 (6 bases). Germline loops: CDR1 SGHNT, CDR2 YYREEE (reference sequence). With 3 bases removed from V and 10 bases from J, the gap between germline ends came to 14 bases. This CDR3 has 13 amino acids. The DNA for the CDR3 is TGTGCCAGCAGCTCGGGACTTCCGGGGGAGCAGTTCTTC. It is translated as CASSSGLPGEQFF.

This clonotype has only a few counts. The rearrangement joins TRBV6-6 to TRBJ1-5; the D gene is possibly TRBD1 (6 bases). V was pared by 6 bases and J by 3 bases, with 9 bases between. There are 13 residues in the CDR3. Germline V gene data show CDR1 as MNHNY and CDR2 as SVGAGI (reference sequence). DNA for the CDR3: TGTGCCAGCAGCGGACAGCCCAATCAGCCCCAGCATTTT. As protein: CASSGQPNQPQHF.

This clonotype is judged medium-sized (0.01 to 0.1%). This chain links TRBV5-5 with TRBJ2-1; TRBD2 might be the D (6 bases). There are 14 residues in the CDR3. V was pared by 2 bases and J by 4 bases, with 10 bases between. CDR1 SGHKS and CDR2 YYEKEE come from the germline V gene (reference sequence). CDR3 amino acids: CASSLGTGYNEQFF. CDR3 in DNA: TGTGCCAGCAGCTTAGGGACTGGGTACAATGAGCAGTTCTTC.

CDR3 in DNA: TGTGCCAGCCAACCGGATAGTAACACTGAAGCTTTCTTT. Its protein product is CASQPDSNTEAFF. The chain has TRBV5-6 and TRBJ1-1; no clear D gene. The V gene's germline CDR1 is SGHDT and CDR2 YYEEEE. This CDR3 comprises 13 residues. Trimming cost V 7 bases and J 2 bases, with 12 bases left between them.

In this sample, this clonotype turned up many times. The chain links TRBV4-1 to TRBJ2-2; D call uncertain. With 0 bases removed from V and 5 bases from J, the gap between germline ends came to 4 bases. Looked up from germline, CDR1 is MGHRA and CDR2 is YSYEKL. The CDR3 is 13 residues long. The CDR3 DNA sequence: TGCGCCAGCAGCCAAGACGATACCGGGGAGCTGTTTTTT. It specifies CASSQDDTGELFF.

This clonotype was counted many times. The rearrangement joins TRBV10-2 to TRBJ2-1, with D perhaps given as TRBD1 or TRBD2 (5 bases each). The germline CDR1 and CDR2 sequences are WSHSY and SAAADI. CDR3 length equals 11 residues. V lost 8 bases, J lost 10 bases, and 12 bases lay in between. The CDR3 spells CASSLGDEQFF. The CDR3 nucleotides are TGCGCCAGCTCCCTGGGGGACGAGCAGTTCTTC.

The V call is TRBV2, the J call TRBJ1-1; D unclear. Germline V gene sequence: CDR1 SNHLY, CDR2 FYNNEI. V dropped 5 bases and J dropped 3 bases, with 10 bases sitting between them. The length of the CDR3 is 13 residues. The CDR3 loop reads CASSQRRDTEAFF. The CDR3, as DNA: TGTGCCAGCAGTCAGCGGCGAGACACTGAAGCTTTCTTT. The whole variable domain, remainder taken from reference TRBV2 and TRBJ1-1, is EPEVTQTPSHQVTQMGQEVILRCVPISNHLYFYWYRQILGQKVEFLVSFYNNEISEKSEIFDDQFSVERPDGSNFTLKIRSTKLEDSAMYFCASSQRRDTEAFFGQGTRLTVV.

The rearrangement uses TRBV7-9 and TRBJ2-5; either TRBD1 or TRBD2 may supply D (6 bases each). Germline loops: CDR1 SEHNR, CDR2 FQNEAQ (reference sequence). The CDR3 totals 15 residues. The V and J ends lost 1 base and 4 bases respectively, with 13 bases between them. CDR3 sequence (DNA): TGTGCCAGCAGCTTAGAGGTCGGGGGCCTAGAGACCCAGTACTTC. This encodes CASSLEVGGLETQYF. Using reference TRBV7-9 and TRBJ2-5 for the parts outside the CDR3, the full variable domain is DTGVSQNPRHKITKRGQNVTFRCDPISEHNRLYWYRQTLGQGPEFLTYFQNEAQLEKSRLLSDRFSAERPKGSFSTLEIQRTEQGDSAMYLCASSLEVGGLETQYFGPGTRLLVL.

This clonotype is labeled as medium-sized. V and J are TRBV20-1 and TRBJ1-5, with D possibly TRBD1 on 5 matching bases. Trimming shortened V by 2 bases and J by 3 bases, and 20 bases separated the two germline ends. The CDR3 has 17 residues. Per germline, CDR1 DFQATT and CDR2 SNEGSKA (reference sequence). The CDR3 is CSARLLGEQTNNQPQHF. The CDR3 nucleotides read TGCAGTGCTAGACTACTAGGGGAACAGACGAACAATCAGCCCCAGCATTTT.

This clonotype has a handful of counts. This chain connects TRBV20-1 to TRBJ2-3; D remains ambiguous. Trimming left V 2 bases short and J 4 bases short, with 10 bases between. The germline CDR1 and CDR2 sequences are DFQATT and SNEGSKA (reference sequence). The CDR3 has 13 residues. In DNA form, the CDR3 reads TGCAGTGCTAGATCCGGTGGGGCAGATACGCAGTATTTT. As protein: CSARSGGADTQYF.

This clonotype occurred a few times. The chain couples TRBV10-3 to TRBJ2-2, with D possibly being TRBD1 (6 bases). V was pared by 11 bases and J by 1 base, with 11 bases between. CDR3 length: 13 amino acids. In germline, CDR1 is ENHRY, CDR2 SYGVKD. This CDR3 is CAVQGGNTGELFF. In DNA, the CDR3 is TGTGCCGTTCAAGGGGGGAACACCGGGGAGCTGTTTTTT.

This clonotype has just a few counts. The junction departs from the called germline gene at one end, perhaps through a read error. The chain is built from TRBV6-2 or TRBV6-3 and TRBJ1-1; TRBD1 matches 7 bases. The CDR3 spans 15 residues. CDR1 is MNHEY, CDR2 SVGEGT, per germline. The CDR3 region is CASSYVRGRRTEAYF. CDR3 DNA: TGTGCCAGCAGTTACGTAAGGGGGCGCCGGACTGAAGCTTACTTT.

This clonotype was observed many times. This chain connects TRBV6-2 or TRBV6-3 to TRBJ2-6; no clear D. The ends were cut back, 4 bases at V and 0 bases at J, with 10 bases in the middle. Per germline, CDR1 MNHEY and CDR2 SVGEGT. This CDR3 has 16 residues. The CDR3 DNA reads as TGTGCCAGCAGTTCCAGGATTGGCTCTGGGGCCAACGTCCTGACTTTC. Protein: CASSSRIGSGANVLTF.